This entry is about one T cell receptor beta chain. At least ten counts were recorded for this clonotype. What antigen it recognizes has not been identified. Base-call qualities are not available, and no considerably larger clone is one nucleotide away. A case-control design nested within a healthcare worker cohort in London, UK, was used, with weekly nasopharyngeal swab PCR tests and blood sampling performed. Healthcare workers were recruited during the week of the UK lockdown, between 23 and 31 March 2020, and followed weekly for up to roughly 15 weeks. The CDR1 and CDR2 encoded by the germline V gene are KGHSH and LQKENI. For this chain, trimming is 2 bases at the V end and 2 bases at the J end, and the number of junction bases without a gene match is 4. Counted from cysteine to phenylalanine, this CDR3 has 15 amino acids. CDR3 DNA only is kept here, 45 bases in frame from base 1. These data come from a study of early T cells in non-severe SARS-CoV-2 infection (dated by TCRdb to the early 2020s). Background for the entire study: TCR sequencing used bulk RNA from unsorted whole blood, so alpha and beta chains could not be paired. Overall results and qualifications from the work: VDJdb matching was skewed toward anti-spike CD8 responses and likely underestimated virus-specific expansions, missing private and CD4 specificities.

Library creation used 5' RACE. The listed sequencing device is NextSeq 500. In the TCR library protocol, unique molecular identifiers were attached to individual cDNA molecules to correct for PCR bias and sequencing error. Sequencing covered both TCR alpha and beta chains, and within each sample the abundances of alpha and beta sequences were tightly co-correlated. The paper's data handling went like this. Decombinator V4 was used to annotate the V gene, J gene and CDR3 of the TCR sequences. Expanded TCRs were defined as changing significantly between any two time points under a Poisson model with p below 0.0001. TCR abundances were normalised to the total number of TCRs sequenced per sample and were expressed as counts per million. MAIT TCRs were defined by TRAV1-2 paired with TRAJ12, TRAJ20 or TRAJ33, and iNKT TCRs by TRAV10 paired with TRAJ18. A search of VDJdb, accessed on 1 November 2021, was run for TCRs annotated to CMV, EBV and SARS-CoV-2, with TCRs annotated for multiple antigens excluded. TCRdb handled the public reads itself, with Q25 trimming in fastp and clone calling in MiXCR, and kept productive beta chains. Every CDR3 protein is listed once, alongside the most common genes and DNA of its rows. Here the V and J calls rest on TCRdb's processing, not on the authors' analysis. The sample profile shows around 63,000 distinct CDR3 sequences; 5.9% of them were found once. Of the sample, 3.4% is held by the ten largest clones.

The sample in question was whole blood, obtained at baseline. The source is an adult who was a healthcare worker with PCR-confirmed SARS-CoV-2 infection or an uninfected control (not recorded which). This receptor chain uses TRBV18 and TRBJ1-1, and 8 junction bases match TRBD1. This receptor carries the CDR3 CASSPGQGGNTEAFF. The sequenced DNA: TGTGCCAGCTCACCAGGACAGGGAGGAAACACTGAAGCTTTCTTT.